This T cell receptor (beta chain) was captured by sequencing in a study of cytomegalovirus exposure and HLA in healthy donors. CDR1 and CDR2 (germline): SGHRS, YFSETQ. The J segment lost 2 bases and the V segment lost 4 bases, leaving 9 bases of the junction unmatched. This CDR3 is built from 16 residues. Both 60 Vbeta primers and 13 Jbeta primers went into the PCR. Sequenced by immunoSEQ multiplex PCR; TCRdb stores in-frame clones only, minus some. The profile shows around 150,000 clones, roughly 79% of them singletons. The specimen was PBMCs. This receptor was taken from a male donor in good health and CMV-seropositive. The chain is built from TRBV5-1 and TRBJ1-3; 7 nucleotides align to TRBD1. CDR3 coding DNA: TGCGCCAGCAGCCATCATAGCGGGACAGCTGGAAACACCATATATTTT. Its translation: CASSHHSGTAGNTIYF.